A single sample is the source of the 30 T cell receptor beta chains below, sequenced in a study of cytomegalovirus exposure and HLA in healthy donors. PCR used 60 Vbeta primers and 13 Jbeta primers. TCRdb's table, derived via immunoSEQ multiplex PCR, lists solely in-frame clones and lacks some. The sample totals some 110,000 clones. Material for sequencing was PBMCs. The source is a middle-aged man in good health and CMV-seronegative.

The rearrangement uses TRBV4-2 and TRBJ2-7, with D tentatively TRBD2 (6 bases). The CDR3 is made up of 16 amino acids. CDR1 and CDR2 (germline): LGHNA, YNFKEQ. V dropped 1 base and J dropped 0 bases, with 13 bases sitting between them. The CDR3 loop reads CASSQVRPGVSYEQYF. For the CDR3, the DNA is TGTGCCAGCAGCCAAGTCCGGCCGGGGGTCTCCTACGAGCAGTACTTC.

This chain links TRBV6-1 with TRBJ1-1; TRBD1 matches at 10 bases. This CDR3 has 15 amino acids. Germline-derived CDR1 and CDR2 are MNHNS and SASEGT. Trimming took 7 bases from V and 0 from J; bases not matched to a gene: 5. The CDR3 nucleotides are TGTGCCAGCACATTGACAGGGGGCATGAACACTGAAGCTTTCTTT. Translated: CASTLTGGMNTEAFF.

The chain recombines TRBV2 with TRBJ2-3; possibly TRBD2 for D (6 bases). Germline V gene lookup returns CDR1 SNHLY and CDR2 FYNNEI. This CDR3 region has 16 residues. V was clipped by 6 bases and J by 1 base, with 17 bases between them. As DNA, the CDR3 is TGTGCCAGCAGAGCTACGGGAGAAGGGGGCACAGATACGCAGTATTTT. Residues: CASRATGEGGTDTQYF.

The chain combines TRBV10-3 with TRBJ1-1, with D maybe TRBD1 (6 bases). The CDR3 has 13 amino acids. Germline values: CDR1 ENHRY, CDR2 SYGVKD. Trimming took 10 bases from V and 0 from J, leaving 12 bases between them. CDR3 DNA: TGTGCCACCGTACAGGGCGTGAACACTGAAGCTTTCTTT. Amino acid sequence: CATVQGVNTEAFF.

V and J are TRBV10-1 and TRBJ2-7, with 14 bases fitting TRBD2. Trimming removed 4 bases from V and 2 bases from J; junction bases left unmatched: 1. Looked up from germline, CDR1 is WNHNN and CDR2 is SYGVQD (reference sequence). This CDR3 region has 15 residues. DNA of the CDR3: TGCGCCAGCAGTGGACTAGCGGGAGGGACCTACGAGCAGTACTTC. Residues: CASSGLAGGTYEQYF.

The CDR3 DNA follows: TGTGCCAGCTCTCCTGGTCCCAGCTCTGGAAACACCATATATTTT. Its translation is CASSPGPSSGNTIYF. The chain employs TRBV18 and TRBJ1-3; no reliable D call. The germline V and J ends were trimmed by 6 bases and 0 bases, with 12 bases remaining between them. This CDR3 is 15 amino acids long. Looked up from germline, CDR1 is KGHSH and CDR2 is LQKENI.

The chain is built from TRBV6-5 and TRBJ1-6; D is possibly TRBD1 (6 bases). Germline V lookup: CDR1 MNHEY, CDR2 SVGAGI. The ends were cut back, 2 bases at V and 7 bases at J, with 9 bases in the middle. This CDR3 is 14 amino acids long. CDR3 DNA sequence: TGTGCCAGCAGTTACAGGGGGACCAATTCACCCCTCCACTTT. Amino acid sequence: CASSYRGTNSPLHF.

This chain links TRBV4-1 with TRBJ2-7; D gene ambiguous. The CDR3 covers 13 residues. V lost 0 bases to trimming and J lost 4 bases, with 7 bases between them. CDR1 is MGHRA, CDR2 YSYEKL, per germline. In DNA, the CDR3 is TGCGCCAGCAGCCAAGATTTCGAGTACGAGCAGTACTTC. Translated: CASSQDFEYEQYF.

The J gene is TRBJ1-5, the V gene TRBV7-2; the D gene is possibly TRBD1 (6 bases). Deletions cut 5 bases from V and 7 bases from J, with 15 bases between. The CDR3 has 14 amino acids. Germline V gives CDR1 SGHTA, CDR2 FQGNSA. The CDR3 loop is CASSTQGLGQPQHF. DNA of the CDR3: TGTGCCAGCAGCACTCAGGGGTTAGGCCAGCCCCAGCATTTT.

This chain uses TRBV7-2 with TRBJ1-2, with D possibly being TRBD1 (6 bases). Trimming took 5 bases from V and 5 from J, leaving 24 bases between them. The CDR3 loop spans 17 amino acids. The V gene's germline CDR1 is SGHTA and CDR2 FQGNSA. The CDR3 sequence is CASSLGAGAWGGYGYTF. CDR3 nucleotide sequence: TGTGCCAGCAGCCTCGGGGCAGGGGCGTGGGGGGGATATGGCTACACCTTC.

V gene TRBV11-3 combines with J gene TRBJ2-1; 10 bases align to TRBD1. Germline trimming cut 5 bases from V and 8 bases from J; bases unmatched to any gene: 12. Germline loops: CDR1 SGHNT, CDR2 YENEEA. This CDR3 has 16 residues. CDR3 residues: CASSKRGTGEGDEQFF. CDR3 in DNA: TGTGCCAGCAGCAAAAGAGGGACAGGGGAAGGAGATGAGCAGTTCTTC.

This chain joins TRBV19 and TRBJ2-1; 11 positions agree with TRBD2. This CDR3 contains 15 residues. V trimming: 7 bases; J trimming: 5 bases; junction bases outside the gene matches: 7. CDR1 is LNHDA and CDR2 is SQIVND in the germline V gene (reference sequence). The CDR3 sequence: CASTVTSGIDNEQFF. CDR3 coding DNA: TGTGCCAGTACCGTGACTAGCGGGATCGACAATGAGCAGTTCTTC.

J is TRBJ2-1 and V is TRBV28; 9 nucleotides line up with TRBD2. Trimming at V came to 3 bases and at J to 4 bases, leaving 4 bases not matched to a gene. This CDR3 is 15 amino acids long. Germline V gene lookup returns CDR1 MDHEN and CDR2 SYDVKM. This chain's CDR3 is CASSLTSGMYNEQFF. The CDR3 nucleotides are TGTGCCAGCAGTTTGACTAGCGGAATGTACAATGAGCAGTTCTTC.

This chain uses TRBV19 with TRBJ2-1, with TRBD2 identical over 14 bases. After removal of 1 base from V and 5 bases from J, the junction contained 4 bases not matched to a gene. Germline CDR1 LNHDA, CDR2 SQIVND (reference sequence). The CDR3 spans 17 residues. CDR3 sequence (DNA): TGTGCCAGTAGTATAGGAGGACTAGCGGGAGGACACAATGAGCAGTTCTTC. Translating gives CASSIGGLAGGHNEQFF.

This chain links TRBV4-3 with TRBJ2-1; TRBD2 aligns across 10 bases. The germline gives CDR1 LGHNA, CDR2 YSLEER. The junction had 7 bases not matched to a gene; V was cut back by 0 bases and J by 8 bases. CDR3 length equals 16 residues. CDR3 nucleotide sequence: TGCGCCAGCAGCCAAGATAGAAGCGGGAGGGTGTATGAGCAGTTCTTC. This encodes CASSQDRSGRVYEQFF.

The chain couples TRBV7-3 to TRBJ2-1; possible D gene TRBD2, 6 bases. Germline assignment: CDR1 SGHTA and CDR2 FQGTGA. The V end was cut by 5 bases, the J end by 7 bases, with 21 bases between. This CDR3 comprises 16 residues. The CDR3 region has the DNA TGTGCCAGCAGCCTATCTCCGCAGCGGGTGGGGAATGAGCAGTTCTTC. Protein product: CASSLSPQRVGNEQFF.

This sequence joins TRBV29-1 and TRBJ2-1; 13 bases align to TRBD2. The V and J ends lost 3 bases and 8 bases, in that order; junction bases with no gene match: 10. The CDR3 consists of 16 residues. Germline V gene lookup returns CDR1 SQVTM and CDR2 ANQGSEA. CDR3 sequence: CSVDTFRLAGGDEQFF. The CDR3 nucleotides are TGCAGCGTTGATACATTTCGACTAGCGGGAGGCGATGAGCAGTTCTTC.

The chain links TRBV5-1 to TRBJ2-7, with 7 nucleotides matching TRBD2. Germline lookup yields CDR1 SGHRS and CDR2 YFSETQ. V lost 2 bases to trimming and J lost 1 base; unmatched junction nucleotides: 6. The CDR3 covers 15 residues. The CDR3 nucleotides are TGCGCCAGCAGCTTCTTAACGGGAGGATCCTACGAGCAGTACTTC. Its protein is CASSFLTGGSYEQYF.

The chain links TRBV4-1 to TRBJ1-1, with D maybe TRBD1 (5 bases). The V end was cut by 0 bases, the J end by 4 bases, with 9 bases between. The CDR3 runs to 14 residues. The germline V gene encodes CDR1 MGHRA and CDR2 YSYEKL. CDR3 sequence reads: CASSQDKGITEAFF. Here the CDR3 DNA reads TGCGCCAGCAGCCAAGATAAGGGGATCACTGAAGCTTTCTTT.

The chain uses TRBV7-6 and TRBJ1-2; weak D call: TRBD1 (6 bases). The CDR3 totals 14 residues. Germline-derived CDR1 and CDR2 are SGHVS and FNYEAQ. V lost 2 bases and J lost 8, with 15 bases in between. The CDR3 region is CASSLRNQGTGYTF. The CDR3 coding sequence is TGTGCCAGCAGCTTACGCAATCAGGGGACCGGCTACACCTTC. The full variable domain, its missing parts supplied by reference TRBV7-6 and TRBJ1-2, is GAGVSQSPRYKVTKRGQDVALRCDPISGHVSLYWYRQALGQGPEFLTYFNYEAQQDKSGLPNDRFSAERPEGSISTLTIQRTEQRDSAMYRCASSLRNQGTGYTFGSGTRLTVV.

The chain employs TRBV11-2 and TRBJ1-2; the D is unclear. This CDR3 comprises 15 residues. V was trimmed by 2 bases and J by 5 bases, leaving 15 bases between them. Germline CDR1 and CDR2: SGHAT and FQNNGV. The CDR3 DNA reads TGTGCCAGCAGCTTATCTCACGGGAGAGATTATGGCTACACCTTC. This codes for CASSLSHGRDYGYTF.

The V gene is TRBV7-2, the J gene TRBJ2-5, with D perhaps matching TRBD1 (5 bases). This CDR3 is 15 amino acids long. Germline V gives CDR1 SGHTA, CDR2 FQGNSA. The ends were cut back, 5 bases at V and 2 bases at J, with 15 bases in the middle. This CDR3 is CASSPRQSIQETQYF. As DNA, the CDR3 is TGTGCCAGCAGCCCGCGACAGAGTATTCAAGAGACCCAGTACTTC.

The chain uses TRBV29-1 and TRBJ1-1; weak D call: TRBD1 (5 bases). The germline V and J ends were trimmed by 4 bases and 5 bases, with 17 bases remaining between them. The CDR3 loop spans 14 amino acids. Germline CDR1 and CDR2: SQVTM and ANQGSEA. The CDR3 reads CSVGPGRVGTEAFF. CDR3 coding DNA: TGCAGCGTTGGGCCCGGCAGGGTCGGAACTGAAGCTTTCTTT.

The chain couples TRBV4-1 to TRBJ1-3; 7 bases are shared with TRBD1. Germline assignment: CDR1 MGHRA and CDR2 YSYEKL. Unmatched junction bases numbered 2, after V lost 4 bases and J lost 2 bases. This CDR3 is built from 14 residues. Here the CDR3 reads CASSRGTAGNTIYF. CDR3 coding DNA: TGCGCCAGCAGCCGGGGGACAGCTGGAAACACCATATATTTT.

This chain links TRBV2 with TRBJ1-5; D is undetermined. V gave up 4 bases and J gave up 7 bases, with 14 bases separating them. The CDR3 spans 14 residues. Per germline, CDR1 SNHLY and CDR2 FYNNEI. CDR3 in amino acids: CASSGTGQRQPQHF. The CDR3 region has the DNA TGTGCCAGCAGTGGGACTGGGCAAAGGCAGCCCCAGCATTTT. The full variable domain, in which reference TRBV2 and TRBJ1-5 provide the parts outside the CDR3, is EPEVTQTPSHQVTQMGQEVILRCVPISNHLYFYWYRQILGQKVEFLVSFYNNEISEKSEIFDDQFSVERPDGSNFTLKIRSTKLEDSAMYFCASSGTGQRQPQHFGDGTRLSIL.

The V call is TRBV5-1, the J call TRBJ1-2; 7 nucleotides align to TRBD1. V dropped 5 bases and J dropped 4; count of bases not matched to a gene: 11. The germline gives CDR1 SGHRS, CDR2 YFSETQ. There are 15 residues in the CDR3. CDR3 protein: CASSYSGTEPYGYTF. The CDR3, as DNA: TGCGCCAGCAGTTATTCCGGGACAGAACCCTATGGCTACACCTTC. The variable domain in full, with the rest retrieved from reference TRBV5-1 and TRBJ1-2, is KAGVTQTPRYLIKTRGQQVTLSCSPISGHRSVSWYQQTPGQGLQFLFEYFSETQRNKGNFPGRFSGRQFSNSRSEMNVSTLELGDSALYLCASSYSGTEPYGYTFGSGTRLTVV.

The chain has TRBV5-4 and TRBJ1-1; possibly TRBD1 for D (5 bases). V was cut by 3 bases and J by 0 bases, with 15 bases left in between. The CDR3 runs to 16 residues. CDR1 is SGHNT, CDR2 YYREEE, per germline (reference sequence). CDR3 sequence reads: CASSWGGPILNTEAFF. For the CDR3, the DNA is TGTGCCAGCAGCTGGGGGGGTCCAATCCTGAACACTGAAGCTTTCTTT.

V gene TRBV5-4 combines with J gene TRBJ2-7; 7 bases fit TRBD2. CDR3 length: 15 amino acids. Losses at the gene ends were 1 base for V and 2 bases for J; bases not matched to a gene: 6. Germline CDR1 is SGHNT and CDR2 is YYREEE (reference sequence). In DNA form, the CDR3 reads TGTGCCAGCAGCTTGAGGGGCGGGAGAGCCTACGAGCAGTACTTC. Translation: CASSLRGGRAYEQYF.

The chain carries TRBV25-1 and TRBJ2-5; TRBD2 aligns across 11 bases. The trim removed 3 bases at V and 1 base at J, leaving 7 bases unmatched. Looked up from germline, CDR1 is MGHDK and CDR2 is SYGVNS. This CDR3 is 17 amino acids long. The CDR3 is CASSDGLAGGRQETQYF. For the CDR3, the DNA is TGTGCCAGCAGTGATGGTCTAGCGGGAGGTCGCCAAGAGACCCAGTACTTC.

In DNA form, the CDR3 reads TGCGCCAGCAGTGACGGGGGGTCCTACAATGAGCAGTTCTTC. Residues: CASSDGGSYNEQFF. V gene TRBV10-2 combines with J gene TRBJ2-1, with TRBD2 matching 7 bases. Germline lookup yields CDR1 WSHSY and CDR2 SAAADI. CDR3 size: 14 residues. J lost 1 base, V lost 3 bases, and 0 bases had no gene match.